This TCR beta chain came from a study of T-cell memory formation after mild COVID-19. Employing constant-segment primers, 5'RACE generated TCR alpha and TCR beta cDNA libraries bearing sample barcodes and UMIs. TCRdb passed the 5' RACE reads through MiXCR, listing each CDR3 protein once. Altogether 250,000 or so distinct CDR3 sequences are present, 8% to 10% being singletons, with the ten largest covering 22%. V was pared by 3 bases and J by 5 bases, with 11 bases between. Germline CDR1 is LNHDA and CDR2 is SQIVND (reference sequence). CDR3 length: 15 residues. This clonotype was counted ten times or more.

The source of this sequence is a man between 18 and 35 years old who had mild COVID-19 (a few samples of this study predate the infection). Cell type and time point are not known. The rearrangement joins TRBV19 to TRBJ1-6; maybe TRBD1 (6 bases). Source material: PBMCs or a T cell subset sorted from them (not recorded which). CDR3 nucleotide sequence: TGTGCCAGTAGTATTCAGACAGGAGATAATTCACCCCTCCACTTT. This translates into CASSIQTGDNSPLHF.